The rows below give T cell receptor beta chains drawn from one sample of a study of blood T cell repertoires in COVID-19. TCRdb keeps only in-frame clones here, not all; method: immunoSEQ multiplex PCR. The data contain about 230,000 clones, roughly 90% of them singletons. Specimen: peripheral blood. These receptors were collected from a woman in her sixties with acute or convalescent COVID-19. The CDR3 runs from the conserved cysteine through the conserved F or W. D genes are given only for firm matches. The size field is filled for only some rows; it gives once, few, many or a size class.

>TRBJ1-1|TRBV28|-|once
CASSFGGTAEAFF
TGTGCCAGCAGTTTCGGGGGGACGGCTGAAGCTTTCTTT
>TRBJ2-3|TRBV9|TRBD2|-
CASTPAGGSDTQYF
TGTGCCAGCACCCCAGCGGGGGGGTCAGATACGCAGTATTTT
>TRBJ2-3|TRBV7-2|TRBD1|-
CASSARASRGTDTQYF
TGTGCCAGCAGCGCCAGGGCTAGCAGGGGGACAGATACGCAGTATTTT
>TRBJ2-3|TRBV27|TRBD1|-
CASRPADRGPDTQYF
TGTGCCAGCAGACCCGCGGACAGGGGGCCGGATACGCAGTATTTT
>TRBJ2-3|TRBV11-3|TRBD1|-
CASSSGQGDLDTQYF
TGTGCCAGCAGCTCGGGACAGGGGGACCTAGATACGCAGTATTTT
>TRBJ2-7|TRBV4-1|TRBD1|-
CASSQDRTGAIEQYF
TGCGCCAGCAGCCAAGATCGGACAGGGGCCATCGAGCAGTACTTC
>TRBJ2-1|TRBV29-1|-|many
CSVAQRGGEQFF
TGCAGCGTTGCCCAGAGGGGGGGTGAGCAGTTCTTC
>TRBJ1-5|TRBV6-1|-|-
CASSEGLSNQPQHF
TGTGCCAGCAGTGAGGGCCTTAGCAATCAGCCCCAGCATTTT
>TRBJ1-3|TRBV18|-|-
CASSLTTGNTIYF
TGTGCCAGCTCACTCACTACTGGAAACACCATATATTTT
>TRBJ1-2|TRBV5-8|-|few
CASSLIGQGNYGYTF
TGTGCCAGCAGCTTGATCGGTCAGGGTAACTATGGCTACACCTTC
>TRBJ1-4|TRBV6-5|TRBD1|-
CASSYSGGNEKLFF
TGTGCCAGCAGTTACTCAGGGGGCAATGAAAAACTGTTTTTT
>TRBJ1-1|TRBV6-2/TRBV6-3|-|-
CASSSEGNTEAFF
TGTGCCAGCAGTTCCGAGGGGAACACTGAAGCTTTCTTT
>TRBJ2-3|TRBV7-9|TRBD1|-
CASSQGQGPTDTQYF
TGTGCCAGCAGCCAGGGACAGGGCCCCACAGATACGCAGTATTTT
>TRBJ2-3|TRBV19|TRBD2|-
CASRLAGETDTQYF
TGTGCCAGTAGACTAGCGGGAGAAACAGATACGCAGTATTTT
>TRBJ1-2|TRBV28|TRBD1|-
CASSPDRPGSYGYTF
TGTGCCAGCAGTCCGGACAGGCCCGGATCCTATGGCTACACCTTC
>TRBJ2-5|TRBV6-1|-|-
CASSEALIAVLETQYF
TGTGCCAGCAGTGAAGCGCTGATAGCGGTGTTGGAGACCCAGTACTTC
>TRBJ2-3|TRBV24-1|-|-
CATGGGLRPTDTQYF
TGTGCCACCGGGGGGGGGCTACGTCCCACAGATACGCAGTATTTT
>TRBJ2-1|TRBV9|TRBD2|-
CASPKVAGLVSYNEQFF
TGTGCCAGCCCGAAGGTAGCGGGACTAGTCTCCTACAATGAGCAGTTCTTC
>TRBJ2-1|TRBV3-1/TRBV3-2|-|-
CASSQAPSRVYNEQFF
TGTGCCAGCAGCCAAGCTCCTTCGCGGGTTTACAATGAGCAGTTCTTC
>TRBJ1-5|TRBV30|-|-
CAWSVDSTVNQPQHF
TGTGCCTGGAGTGTCGACTCTACCGTCAATCAGCCCCAGCATTTT
>TRBJ1-4|TRBV18|TRBD1|-
CASSPYAPGGAGEKLFF
TGTGCCAGCTCACCATACGCCCCAGGGGGCGCCGGAGAAAAACTGTTTTTT
>TRBJ1-1|TRBV7-9|-|-
CASSLALGTGPAFF
TGTGCCAGCAGCTTAGCCTTAGGTACAGGGCCAGCTTTCTTT
>TRBJ2-5|TRBV7-9|-|-
CASSSIRGGETQYF
TGTGCCAGCAGCTCTATCAGGGGCGGTGAGACCCAGTACTTC
>TRBJ1-2|TRBV4-1|-|-
CASSQATVTYGYTF
TGCGCCAGCAGCCAAGCGACAGTTACCTATGGCTACACCTTC
>TRBJ1-5|TRBV6-5|-|-
CASATGNQPQHF
TGTGCCAGCGCCACGGGCAATCAGCCCCAGCATTTT
>TRBJ2-7|TRBV19|-|-
CASSKNRVRGEQYF
TGTGCCAGTAGTAAGAACAGGGTAAGAGGCGAGCAGTACTTC
>TRBJ1-2|TRBV7-8|-|-
CASSLVRGGGYGYTF
TGTGCCAGCAGCTTAGTGCGGGGAGGAGGCTACGGCTACACCTTC
>TRBJ2-3|TRBV24-1|-|-
CATSVSGGTDTQYF
TGTGCCACCAGTGTATCAGGGGGCACAGATACGCAGTATTTT
>TRBJ2-4|TRBV11-2|-|-
CASSFRALAENIQYF
TGTGCCAGCAGCTTCCGGGCCCTAGCCGAAAACATTCAGTACTTC
>TRBJ1-4|TRBV30|TRBD1|once
CAWSGDRGLGEKLFF
TGTGCCTGGAGTGGCGACAGGGGGCTTGGTGAAAAACTGTTTTTT
>TRBJ2-3|TRBV5-1|-|-
CASSFPGPTDTQYF
TGCGCCAGCAGCTTTCCGGGTCCCACAGATACGCAGTATTTT
>TRBJ1-5|TRBV6-6|-|-
CASSYLPGYQPQHF
TGTGCCAGCAGTTATCTCCCGGGTTATCAGCCCCAGCATTTT
>TRBJ1-2|TRBV7-9|-|-
CASSEVASYGYTF
TGTGCCAGCAGCGAAGTTGCTAGCTATGGCTACACCTTC
>TRBJ2-3|TRBV11-3|-|-
CASSPGADTQYF
TGTGCCAGCAGCCCGGGGGCAGATACGCAGTATTTT
>TRBJ1-5|TRBV6-1|TRBD1|-
CASSEEGQGGNQPQHF
TGTGCCAGCAGTGAAGAGGGTCAGGGGGGAAATCAGCCCCAGCATTTT
>TRBJ2-2|TRBV4-1|TRBD2|-
CASSHPGLSPRGSTGELFF
TGCGCCAGCAGCCACCCGGGACTTTCCCCCCGCGGGAGCACCGGGGAGCTGTTTTTT
>TRBJ2-7|TRBV19|-|-
CASSFRGLSPYEQYF
TGTGCCAGTAGCTTTCGGGGTTTGAGTCCCTACGAGCAGTACTTC
>TRBJ1-1|TRBV3-1/TRBV3-2|-|-
CASSQFSTPSTEAFF
TGTGCCAGCAGCCAATTTTCAACTCCGAGCACTGAAGCTTTCTTT
>TRBJ2-3|TRBV11-2|-|-
CASSASPAMSVTQYF
TGTGCCAGCAGCGCGTCCCCCGCGATGTCCGTCACGCAGTATTTT
>TRBJ1-4|TRBV9|TRBD1|-
CASSVEDRFNEKLFF
TGTGCCAGCAGCGTGGAGGACAGGTTTAATGAAAAACTGTTTTTT
>TRBJ1-2|TRBV25-1|-|few
CASSAPKLQGRDYGYTF
TGTGCCAGCAGTGCCCCGAAATTACAGGGCCGGGACTATGGCTACACCTTC